The 9 T cell receptor beta chains listed next were all sequenced from one sample in a study of identical twins. MiXCR, run by TCRdb on the 5' RACE reads, gives a single entry per CDR3 protein. Altogether 400,000 to 650,000 distinct CDR3 sequences are present, approximately 22% being singletons, with the ten largest covering around 0.9%. The same sample was also studied in work on T cells expressing NK-cell markers.

The sequencing input was CD4+ T cells sorted from blood. These TCRs come from a woman aged 18-35 years in good health.

This rearrangement joins TRBV2 to TRBJ2-5, with 8 bases aligning to TRBD2. Germline CDR1 reads SNHLY; CDR2 reads FYNNEI. The V and J ends lost 11 bases and 3 bases, in that order; junction bases with no gene match: 8. CDR3 length: 13 amino acids. The CDR3 sequence: CASGGPNKETQYF. CDR3 in DNA: TGTGCCTCGGGGGGGCCGAATAAAGAGACCCAGTACTTC.

About this clonotype: One base away lies a much larger clone, so this may be a sequencing read error. The chain combines TRBV5-1 with TRBJ2-3; 8 nucleotides align to TRBD1. The CDR3 has 14 residues. J was trimmed by 5 bases and V by 7 bases; bases with no gene match: 9. Germline V gene sequence: CDR1 SGHRS, CDR2 YFSETQ. The CDR3 sequence is CASGTGCTRDTQYF. For the CDR3, the DNA is TGCGCCAGCGGGACAGGTTGCACTAGAGATACGCAGTATTTT.

This clonotype was recorded at least ten times. This chain links TRBV7-9 with TRBJ2-5; no clear D. Trimming left V 2 bases short and J 2 bases short, with 12 bases between. Germline loops: CDR1 SEHNR, CDR2 FQNEAQ (reference sequence). This CDR3 has 15 residues. The CDR3 spells CASSLRSVGQETQYF. CDR3 in DNA: TGTGCCAGCAGCTTACGGAGTGTAGGGCAAGAGACCCAGTACTTC.

The genes are TRBV18 and TRBJ2-2; TRBD1 matches at 7 bases. CDR3 length: 15 residues. The ends lost 5 bases at V and 5 bases at J; junction bases unmatched: 8. CDR1 is KGHSH, CDR2 LQKENI, per germline. CDR3 DNA: TGTGCCAGCTCATCTACCGGGACAGTTACCGGGGAGCTGTTTTTT. Translation: CASSSTGTVTGELFF.

This clonotype was observed many times. At one end, the junction sequence differs from germline, possibly due to a read error. The gene calls are TRBV5-1 and TRBJ1-1; D remains unclear. Germline CDR1 reads SGHRS; CDR2 reads YFSETQ. This CDR3 spans 11 amino acids. CDR3 bases: TGTGCCAGCAAGGAAAACACTGAAGCTTTCTTT. Protein: CASKENTEAFF.

This clonotype showed up many times. The V gene is TRBV5-1, the J gene TRBJ2-1; 11 nucleotides match TRBD2. The CDR3 is made up of 16 amino acids. Looked up from germline, CDR1 is SGHRS and CDR2 is YFSETQ. V lost 3 bases to trimming and J lost 4 bases; unmatched junction nucleotides: 6. The CDR3 here is CASSSLTSGAYNEQFF. DNA of the CDR3: TGCGCCAGCAGCTCCTTGACTAGCGGGGCGTACAATGAGCAGTTCTTC.

This chain joins TRBV6-1 and TRBJ2-3; TRBD2 matches at 7 bases. Germline V gene data show CDR1 as MNHNS and CDR2 as SASEGT. This CDR3 has 14 residues. J gave up 1 base and V 8 bases, and 6 bases lay outside the gene matches. CDR3 residues: CASSEAGRTDTQYF. In DNA, the CDR3 is TGTGCCAGCTCGGAAGCGGGACGCACAGATACGCAGTATTTT.

The gene calls are TRBV29-1 and TRBJ1-2; maybe TRBD1 (6 bases). The germline gives CDR1 SQVTM, CDR2 ANQGSEA. Between the trimmed V and J ends, which lost 7 bases and 5 bases, there was a span of 17 bases. The CDR3 runs to 13 residues. CDR3 nucleotide sequence: TGCAGCGCGGCAACAGGGTCGGGGTATGGCTACACCTTC. It translates to CSAATGSGYGYTF.

This clonotype has more than one count but fewer than ten. The V and J genes are TRBV20-1 and TRBJ1-1, with 7 bases that match TRBD1. The CDR3 length is 15 residues. Germline-derived CDR1 and CDR2 are DFQATT and SNEGSKA (reference sequence). V was pared by 3 bases and J by 0 bases, with 7 bases of the junction left unmatched. CDR3 in DNA: TGCAGTGCTAGGAGGCAGGGGGGGATGAACACTGAAGCTTTCTTT. This gives the protein CSARRQGGMNTEAFF.